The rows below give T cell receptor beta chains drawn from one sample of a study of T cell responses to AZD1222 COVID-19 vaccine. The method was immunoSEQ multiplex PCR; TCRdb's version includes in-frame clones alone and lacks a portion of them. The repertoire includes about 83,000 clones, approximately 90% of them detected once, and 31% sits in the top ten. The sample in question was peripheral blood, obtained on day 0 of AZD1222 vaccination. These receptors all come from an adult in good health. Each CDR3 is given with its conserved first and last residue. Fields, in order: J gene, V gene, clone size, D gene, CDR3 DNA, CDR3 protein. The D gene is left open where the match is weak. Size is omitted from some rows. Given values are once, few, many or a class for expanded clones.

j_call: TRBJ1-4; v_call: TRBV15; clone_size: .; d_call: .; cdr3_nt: TGTGCCACCAGCGTCGAGGACGAAAAACTGTTTTTT; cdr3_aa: CATSVEDEKLFF
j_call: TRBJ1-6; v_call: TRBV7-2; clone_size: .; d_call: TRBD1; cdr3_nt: TGTGCCAGCAGCTCCCGGGACAGCGATAATTCACCCCTCCACTTT; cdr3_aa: CASSSRDSDNSPLHF
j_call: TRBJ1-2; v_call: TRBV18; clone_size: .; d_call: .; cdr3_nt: TGTGCCAGCTCACCAAACTCTACCAGGGTGCGCGGCTACACCTTC; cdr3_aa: CASSPNSTRVRGYTF
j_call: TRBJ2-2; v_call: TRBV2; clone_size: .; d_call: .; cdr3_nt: TGTGCCAACACAAACACCGGGGAGCTGTTTTTT; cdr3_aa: CANTNTGELFF
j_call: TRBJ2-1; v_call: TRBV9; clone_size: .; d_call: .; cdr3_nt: TGTGCCAGCAGCGTAGCCCTAGGAGGTCGGGTGAATGAGCAGTTCTTC; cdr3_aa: CASSVALGGRVNEQFF
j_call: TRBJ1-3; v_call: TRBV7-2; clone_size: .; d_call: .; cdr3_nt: TGTGCCAGCAGCGCCGGGATGGCTGGAAACACCATATATTTT; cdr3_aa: CASSAGMAGNTIYF
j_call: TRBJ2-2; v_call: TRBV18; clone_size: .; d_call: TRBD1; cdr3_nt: TGTGCCAGCTCACAGGGGGCGAACGGGGAGCTGTTTTTT; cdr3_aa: CASSQGANGELFF
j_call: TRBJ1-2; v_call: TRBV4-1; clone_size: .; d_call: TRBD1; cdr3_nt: TGCGCCAGCAGCCAATTGCTCCGGACAGGACCTAACTATGGCTACACCTTC; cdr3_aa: CASSQLLRTGPNYGYTF
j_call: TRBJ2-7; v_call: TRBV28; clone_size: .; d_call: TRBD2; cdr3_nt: TGTGCCAGCAGTGGGACTAGCGGGAGGGCCGGGGAGCAGTACTTC; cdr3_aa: CASSGTSGRAGEQYF
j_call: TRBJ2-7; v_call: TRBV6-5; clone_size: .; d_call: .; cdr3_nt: TGTGCCAGCAGTTACTTGGGACTCATCGGCGAGCAGTACTTC; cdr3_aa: CASSYLGLIGEQYF
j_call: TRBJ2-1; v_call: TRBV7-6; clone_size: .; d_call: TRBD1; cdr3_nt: TGTGCCAGCAGTCCGAGGGGGCCAGGGACCTACAATGAGCAGTTCTTC; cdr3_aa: CASSPRGPGTYNEQFF
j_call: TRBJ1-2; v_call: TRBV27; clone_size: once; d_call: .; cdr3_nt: TGTGCCAGCAGGAACGTAGGGGGGCATGGCTACACCTTC; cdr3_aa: CASRNVGGHGYTF
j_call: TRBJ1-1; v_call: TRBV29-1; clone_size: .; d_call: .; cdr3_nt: TGCAGCGCAAGAGGGCAGTACACTGAAGCTTTCTTT; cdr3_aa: CSARGQYTEAFF
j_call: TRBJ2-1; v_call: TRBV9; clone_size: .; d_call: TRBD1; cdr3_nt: TGTGCCAGCAGCGTAGGACAGGGGTCGGCTGGGAATGAGCAGTTCTTC; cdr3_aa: CASSVGQGSAGNEQFF
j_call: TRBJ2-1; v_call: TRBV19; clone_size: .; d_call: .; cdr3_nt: TGTGCCAGTAGTATAGGAGGGGATGAGCAGTTCTTC; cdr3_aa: CASSIGGDEQFF
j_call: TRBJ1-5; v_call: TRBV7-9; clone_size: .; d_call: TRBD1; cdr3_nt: TGTGCCAGCAGCACTGGGACAGGGGTCAATCAGCCCCAGCATTTT; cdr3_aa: CASSTGTGVNQPQHF
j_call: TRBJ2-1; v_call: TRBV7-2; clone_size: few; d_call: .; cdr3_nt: TGTGCCAGCAGCTTACCGACTAAGGGGGATGAGCAGTTCTTC; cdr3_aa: CASSLPTKGDEQFF
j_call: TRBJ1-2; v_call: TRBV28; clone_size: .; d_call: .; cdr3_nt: TGTGCCAGCAGACCCGTGGGGGACTATGGCTACACCTTC; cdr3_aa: CASRPVGDYGYTF
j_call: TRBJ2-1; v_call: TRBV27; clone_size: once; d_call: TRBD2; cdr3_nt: TGTGCCAGCAGTCCAGGCGGTAGCGGGAATTTCAATGAGCAGTTCTTC; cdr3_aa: CASSPGGSGNFNEQFF
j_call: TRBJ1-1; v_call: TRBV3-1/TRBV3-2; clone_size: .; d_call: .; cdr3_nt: TGTGCCAGCAGCCCACCGGACAGAAGAGCTTTCTTT; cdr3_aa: CASSPPDRRAFF
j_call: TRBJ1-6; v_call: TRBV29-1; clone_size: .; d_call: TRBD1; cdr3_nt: TGCAGCGTTCGTTCAACAGGGGATCGATCACCCCTCCACTTT; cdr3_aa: CSVRSTGDRSPLHF
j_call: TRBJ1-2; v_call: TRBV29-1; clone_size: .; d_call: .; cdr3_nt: TGCAGCGTTGAGGCAGGGTGGGGCTACACCTTC; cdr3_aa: CSVEAGWGYTF
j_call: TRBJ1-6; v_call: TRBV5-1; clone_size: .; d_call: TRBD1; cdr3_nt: TGCGCCAGCAGCTTGGAAGGGACAGGGTATTCACCCCTCCACTTT; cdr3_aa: CASSLEGTGYSPLHF
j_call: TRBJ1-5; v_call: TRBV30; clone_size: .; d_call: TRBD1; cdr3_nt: TGTGCCTGGAGACAGGGGGCTGTGGGTCAGCCCCAGCATTTT; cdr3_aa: CAWRQGAVGQPQHF
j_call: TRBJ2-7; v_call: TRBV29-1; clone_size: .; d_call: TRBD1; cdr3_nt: TGCAGCGTAGAGGGGACAGGGGCCCACGAGCAGTACTTC; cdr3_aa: CSVEGTGAHEQYF
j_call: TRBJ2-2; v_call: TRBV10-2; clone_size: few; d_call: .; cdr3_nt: TGCGCCAGCATGGATGGGGGACAAACCGGGGAGCTGTTTTTT; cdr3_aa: CASMDGGQTGELFF
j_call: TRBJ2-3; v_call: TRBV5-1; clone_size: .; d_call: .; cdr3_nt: TGCGCCAGCAGCTTGGCCCTGGATACGCAGTATTTT; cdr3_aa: CASSLALDTQYF
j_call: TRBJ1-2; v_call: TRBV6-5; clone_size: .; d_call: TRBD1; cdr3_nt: TGTGCCAGCAGTTACTCGACAGGGACGGGCTATGGCTACACCTTC; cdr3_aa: CASSYSTGTGYGYTF
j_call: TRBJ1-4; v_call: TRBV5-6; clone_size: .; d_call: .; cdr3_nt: TGTGCCAGCAGGCGGGCTGTGGGGGAAAAACTGTTTTTT; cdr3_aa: CASRRAVGEKLFF
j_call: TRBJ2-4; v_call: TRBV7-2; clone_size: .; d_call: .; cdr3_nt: TGTGCCAGCAGCTCTAGGGGAGGGGGAGGCATTCAGTACTTC; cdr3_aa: CASSSRGGGGIQYF
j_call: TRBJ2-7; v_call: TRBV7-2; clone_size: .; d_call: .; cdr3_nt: TGTGCCAGCAGCTTATGGGACCTAGGCTTTGGGGAGCAGTACTTC; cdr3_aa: CASSLWDLGFGEQYF
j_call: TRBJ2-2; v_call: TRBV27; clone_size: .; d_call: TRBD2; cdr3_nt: TGTGCCAGCAGTTTATCGGTACGGGAGGGCCTCGCCGGGGAGCTGTTTTTT; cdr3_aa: CASSLSVREGLAGELFF
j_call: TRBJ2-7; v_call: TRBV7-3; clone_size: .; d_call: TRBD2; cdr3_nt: TGTGCCAGCAGCCCGCACCCTAGCGGGGGCTACGAGCAGTACTTC; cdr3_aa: CASSPHPSGGYEQYF
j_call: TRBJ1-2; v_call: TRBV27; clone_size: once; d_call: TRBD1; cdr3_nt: TGTGCCATATGGACAGGGGGGGAGGGCTACACCTTC; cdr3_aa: CAIWTGGEGYTF
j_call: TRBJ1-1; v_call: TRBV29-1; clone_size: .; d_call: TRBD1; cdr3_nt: TGCAGCGCTATACTGGGACAGGGGAACACTGAAGCTTTCTTT; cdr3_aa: CSAILGQGNTEAFF
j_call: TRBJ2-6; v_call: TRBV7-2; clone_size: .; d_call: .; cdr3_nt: TGTGCCAGCACTCCAGGGTCCTCTGGGGCCAACGTCCTGACTTTC; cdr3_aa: CASTPGSSGANVLTF
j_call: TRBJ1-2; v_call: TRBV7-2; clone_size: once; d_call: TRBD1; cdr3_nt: TGTGCCAGCAGCTTAGGAGGGGGCGATGGCTACACCTTC; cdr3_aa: CASSLGGGDGYTF
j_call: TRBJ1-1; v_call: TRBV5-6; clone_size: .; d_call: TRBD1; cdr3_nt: TGTGCCAGCAGCTTGACGACAGGGGAGTGGACTGAAGCTTTCTTT; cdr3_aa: CASSLTTGEWTEAFF
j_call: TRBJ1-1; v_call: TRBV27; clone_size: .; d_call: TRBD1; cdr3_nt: TGTGCCAGCAGAACCGTCGGGACAGGGGGTGGTGAAGCTTTCTTT; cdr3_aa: CASRTVGTGGGEAFF